What follows are 26 T cell receptor beta chains derived from one specimen sequenced in a study of prognosis after radiotherapy for stage I lung cancer. Multiplex PCR, run in two rounds, amplified TCR beta CDR3 from genomic DNA. Each TRBV and TRBJ gene had its own primer in the first PCR round. Via MiXCR, TCRdb re-called the multiplex PCR reads, giving one row per CDR3 protein. The sample has roughly 12,000 distinct CDR3 sequences, 40% to 45% seen once. The sequencing used PBMCs, collected before or after stereotactic body radiation therapy (not recorded which). The receptors shown here come from a donor over 45 with non-small cell lung cancer.

This clonotype was seen ten or more times. A much larger clonotype is one base distant, so this may be a read error. This chain joins TRBV12-3 or TRBV12-4 and TRBJ2-1, with 8 bases lining up with TRBD2. V was clipped by 5 bases and J by 6 bases; unmatched bases: 9. The CDR3 runs 15 residues. In nucleotides, the CDR3 is TGTGCCAGCAGTCCCGACGGACTAGCCCCCAATGAGCAGTTCTTC. As protein: CASSPDGLAPNEQFF.

With regard to this clonotype: At one of its ends the junction is not consistent with the germline gene, which may arise from a read error. The chain uses TRBV6-2 or TRBV6-3 and TRBJ2-7, with D possibly being TRBD1 (5 bases). This CDR3 has 18 amino acids. Looked up from germline, CDR1 is MNHEY and CDR2 is SVGEGT. For the CDR3, the DNA is TGTGCCCGCAGTTCCCGCAATACCCCTACGACAGTCTCCTACGAGCAGTACTTC. This translates into CARSSRNTPTTVSYEQYF.

At least ten counts were recorded for this clonotype. The V and J genes are TRBV28 and TRBJ2-6; possibly TRBD2 for D (5 bases). CDR1 is MDHEN, CDR2 SYDVKM, per germline. The V and J ends lost 3 bases and 0 bases respectively, with 9 bases between them. The CDR3 is made up of 16 amino acids. CDR3 amino acids: CASSLLSGSGANVLTF. Written as DNA, the CDR3 is TGTGCCAGCAGTTTGTTAAGCGGCTCTGGGGCCAACGTCCTGACTTTC.

This chain's CDR3 is CASSRSEVPEQYF. The CDR3 DNA sequence: TGTGCCAGCAGCAGATCGGAGGTACCCGAGCAGTACTTC. This chain connects TRBV6-2 or TRBV6-3 to TRBJ2-7; tentative D call: TRBD2 (5 bases). The CDR3 covers 13 residues. CDR1 is MNHEY and CDR2 is SVGEGT in the germline V gene. V gave up 6 bases and J gave up 6 bases, with 15 bases separating them.

This clonotype came up many times. The gene calls are TRBV18 and TRBJ1-6, with TRBD1 as a possible D gene (5 bases). There are 15 residues in the CDR3. CDR1 is KGHSH, CDR2 LQKENI, per germline. Trimming shortened V by 3 bases and J by 7 bases, and 13 bases separated the two germline ends. DNA of the CDR3: TGTGCCAGCTCACCGAGTACGGGGGTCAATTCACCCCTCCACTTT. This encodes CASSPSTGVNSPLHF.

At least ten counts were recorded for this clonotype. V gene TRBV4-3 combines with J gene TRBJ1-2; D remains unclear. V was trimmed by 0 bases and J by 4 bases, leaving 15 bases between them. CDR1 and CDR2 (germline): LGHNA, YSLEER. The CDR3 totals 16 residues. The CDR3 protein is CASSQDYFGEGYGYTF. The DNA for the CDR3 is TGCGCCAGCAGCCAAGATTATTTTGGGGAAGGCTATGGCTACACCTTC.

A remark on this clonotype: A much bigger clone sits one base away, suggesting this may be a read error. The rearrangement joins TRBV5-6 to TRBJ2-7; TRBD1 might be the D (5 bases). The germline V gene encodes CDR1 SGHDT and CDR2 YYEEEE. The CDR3 loop spans 13 amino acids. Trimming cost V 2 bases and J 5 bases, with 11 bases left between them. The CDR3 region has the DNA TGTGCCAGCAGCTTATTGCAGACAGACGAGCAGTACTTC. The encoded protein is CASSLLQTDEQYF.

CDR3 in amino acids: CASSRPGLAENAQYF. The CDR3, as DNA: TGTGCCAGCAGTCGACCTGGACTAGCCGAGAATGCGCAGTATTTT. The chain has TRBV7-2 and TRBJ2-3; TRBD2 agrees at 8 bases. Trimming cost V 6 bases and J 10 bases; bases outside gene matches: 15. The CDR3 spans 15 residues. Germline V gene lookup returns CDR1 SGHTA and CDR2 FQGNSA.

To note about this clonotype: The likely explanation is a read error, given a far larger clone one base away. The chain carries TRBV7-9 and TRBJ1-5; D uncertain. Germline V gene lookup returns CDR1 SEHNR and CDR2 FQNEAQ (reference sequence). This CDR3 is built from 16 residues. The CDR3 sequence: CASSLSRTTSNQHQHF. CDR3 nucleotides: TGTGCCAGCAGCTTAAGTCGGACGACGAGCAATCAGCACCAGCATTTT.

By proportion, this clonotype is medium-sized. V gene TRBV24-1 combines with J gene TRBJ1-2; no firm D call. Germline-derived CDR1 and CDR2 are KGHDR and SFDVKD. This CDR3 spans 16 amino acids. Trimming stripped 6 bases from V and 4 bases from J, with 20 bases between. The chain's CDR3 is CATSTWERESSYGYTF. The CDR3 region has the DNA TGTGCCACCAGTACTTGGGAAAGGGAATCGTCCTATGGCTACACCTTC.

This clonotype has ten or more counts. The rearrangement uses TRBV4-1 and TRBJ2-3, with TRBD2 as a possible D gene (5 bases). Trimming took off 0 bases at V and 1 base at J, with 11 bases between the two ends. This CDR3 region has 16 residues. Per germline, CDR1 MGHRA and CDR2 YSYEKL. The CDR3 loop is CASSQEKWGGTDTQYF. The CDR3 DNA is TGCGCCAGCAGCCAAGAAAAGTGGGGAGGCACAGATACGCAGTATTTT.

About this clonotype itself: The likely explanation is a read error, given a far larger clone one base away. This rearrangement joins TRBV6-1 to TRBJ2-3; D is possibly TRBD2 (6 bases). The length of the CDR3 is 13 residues. V gave up 7 bases and J gave up 6 bases, with 14 bases separating them. Per germline, CDR1 MNHNS and CDR2 SASEGT. This CDR3 is CASIPSVKDTQYF. The CDR3 DNA is TGTGCCAGCATTCCTAGCGTGAAGGATACGCAGTATTTT.

This clonotype was found many times. The chain combines TRBV30 with TRBJ2-7; TRBD1 aligns across 8 bases. This CDR3 has 13 residues. The V gene end was trimmed by 4 bases and the J gene end by 4 bases; junction bases not matched to a gene: 6. CDR1 is GTSNPN, CDR2 SVGIG, per germline (reference sequence). The CDR3: CAWTPGQGYEQYF. The DNA for the CDR3 is TGTGCCTGGACCCCCGGACAGGGTTACGAGCAGTACTTC.

To note about this clonotype: One end of the junction is discordant with germline, which a read error may explain. V usage is TRBV20-1 and J usage is TRBJ1-5, with D maybe TRBD1 (6 bases). Germline lookup yields CDR1 DFQATT and CDR2 SNEGSKA (reference sequence). The length of the CDR3 is 14 residues. This CDR3 is CSALYRDGNQPQHF. The CDR3 DNA reads TGCAGTGCTCTTTACAGGGACGGCAACCAGCCCCAGCATTTT.

This sequence joins TRBV30 and TRBJ2-7; unclear D gene. The CDR3 covers 12 residues. Germline V gene sequence: CDR1 GTSNPN, CDR2 SVGIG (reference sequence). Trimming took off 0 bases at V and 3 bases at J, with 6 bases between the two ends. The CDR3 loop reads CAWSVSYYEQYF. The CDR3 DNA reads TGTGCCTGGAGTGTATCCTACTACGAGCAGTACTTC.

This clonotype was seen ten or more times. The chain links TRBV10-3 to TRBJ1-1, with D maybe TRBD1 (5 bases). Germline V lookup: CDR1 ENHRY, CDR2 SYGVKD. The CDR3 covers 15 residues. The V end was cut by 3 bases, the J end by 1 base, with 12 bases between. This CDR3 reads CAISELRGTNTEAFF. CDR3 nucleotide sequence: TGTGCCATCAGTGAACTAAGGGGTACGAACACTGAAGCTTTCTTT.

Worth noting for this clonotype: A much larger clone is a single base away; this may be a read error. The chain carries TRBV6-2 or TRBV6-3 and TRBJ2-1; D uncertain. Trimming left V 0 bases short and J 9 bases short, with 9 bases between. Germline V gene data show CDR1 as MNHEY and CDR2 as SVGEGT. The CDR3 has 13 residues. This chain's CDR3 is CASSYSAVGEQFF. CDR3 sequence (DNA): TGTGCCAGCAGTTACTCCGCAGTTGGTGAGCAGTTCTTC.

In its sample, this clonotype was seen many times. The chain recombines TRBV5-6 with TRBJ1-1; D gene ambiguous. Trimming left V 7 bases short and J 1 base short, with 5 bases between. The CDR3 extends over 11 amino acids. CDR1 is SGHDT, CDR2 YYEEEE, per germline. The CDR3 spells CASSANTEAFF. CDR3 DNA: TGTGCCAGCTCGGCGAACACTGAAGCTTTCTTT.

Comments on this clonotype: Just one base apart from a much larger clone, this may be a read error. The chain couples TRBV4-3 to TRBJ2-7; D is undetermined. Deletions cut 0 bases from V and 2 bases from J, with 8 bases between. CDR1 and CDR2 from the germline V gene are LGHNA and YSLEER. This CDR3 spans 14 amino acids. Here the CDR3 DNA reads TGCGCCAGCAGCCAAGACAGACACCCCTACGAGCAGTACTTC. As protein: CASSQDRHPYEQYF.

The chain links TRBV25-1 to TRBJ1-1, with D possibly being TRBD1 (5 bases). Trimming removed 4 bases at V and 3 bases at J, with 6 bases between. This CDR3 has 12 amino acids. Germline V gives CDR1 MGHDK, CDR2 SYGVNS. CDR3 sequence: CASSGGYTEAFF. The CDR3 DNA follows: TGTGCCAGCAGTGGGGGGTACACTGAAGCTTTCTTT.

This clonotype was recorded many times. CDR3 residues: CASSLDPAGVIQYF. DNA for the CDR3: TGTGCCAGCAGCTTAGATCCGGCGGGGGTAATTCAGTATTTT. V gene TRBV11-2 combines with J gene TRBJ2-3, with 7 bases identical to TRBD2. The ends lost 0 bases at V and 12 bases at J; junction bases unmatched: 9. The CDR3 loop spans 14 amino acids. Looked up from germline, CDR1 is SGHAT and CDR2 is FQNNGV.

As to this clonotype: Just one base apart from a much larger clone, this may be a read error. The V call is TRBV6-4, the J call TRBJ2-2; D is perhaps TRBD1 (5 bases). V lost 4 bases to trimming and J lost 3 bases, with 9 bases between them. This CDR3 is 14 amino acids long. Germline CDR1 MRHNA, CDR2 SNTAGT. In DNA, the CDR3 is TGTGCCAGCAGTGTGGGGCCCGACACCGGGGAGCTGTTTTTT. It specifies CASSVGPDTGELFF.

The genes are TRBV12-3 or TRBV12-4 and TRBJ2-5, with 9 positions matching TRBD2. The CDR3 is 14 residues long. After removal of 7 bases from V and 5 bases from J, the junction contained 8 bases not matched to a gene. CDR3 region: CASMAGGTAETQYF. CDR3 DNA sequence: TGTGCCAGCATGGCGGGGGGGACAGCTGAGACCCAGTACTTC.

This clonotype showed up many times. V usage is TRBV20-1 and J usage is TRBJ2-5; D is unclear. Germline lookup yields CDR1 DFQATT and CDR2 SNEGSKA (reference sequence). CDR3 length equals 11 residues. The V gene lost 6 bases and the J gene lost 0 bases, with 5 bases spanning the gap. The CDR3 is CSAWDQETQYF. Written as DNA, the CDR3 is TGCAGTGCCTGGGACCAAGAGACCCAGTACTTC.

This clonotype was seen repeatedly, ten times or more. The V call is TRBV3-1, the J call TRBJ2-7; 9 nucleotides line up with TRBD2. V was clipped by 5 bases and J by 3 bases; unmatched bases: 8. CDR1 is LGHDT and CDR2 is YNNKEL in the germline V gene (reference sequence). The CDR3 is 15 residues long. CDR3: CASSTVGGRVYEQYF. The CDR3 DNA reads TGTGCCAGCAGCACAGTTGGCGGGAGGGTCTACGAGCAGTACTTC.

Ten or more counts support this clonotype. This chain's CDR3 is CASSFSGNTIYF. The CDR3 DNA sequence: TGTGCCAGCAGTTTTAGTGGAAACACCATATATTTT. The gene calls are TRBV9 and TRBJ1-3; unclear D gene. Germline V lookup: CDR1 SGDLS, CDR2 YYNGEE. Trimming left V 5 bases short and J 3 bases short, with 6 bases between. This CDR3 comprises 12 residues.